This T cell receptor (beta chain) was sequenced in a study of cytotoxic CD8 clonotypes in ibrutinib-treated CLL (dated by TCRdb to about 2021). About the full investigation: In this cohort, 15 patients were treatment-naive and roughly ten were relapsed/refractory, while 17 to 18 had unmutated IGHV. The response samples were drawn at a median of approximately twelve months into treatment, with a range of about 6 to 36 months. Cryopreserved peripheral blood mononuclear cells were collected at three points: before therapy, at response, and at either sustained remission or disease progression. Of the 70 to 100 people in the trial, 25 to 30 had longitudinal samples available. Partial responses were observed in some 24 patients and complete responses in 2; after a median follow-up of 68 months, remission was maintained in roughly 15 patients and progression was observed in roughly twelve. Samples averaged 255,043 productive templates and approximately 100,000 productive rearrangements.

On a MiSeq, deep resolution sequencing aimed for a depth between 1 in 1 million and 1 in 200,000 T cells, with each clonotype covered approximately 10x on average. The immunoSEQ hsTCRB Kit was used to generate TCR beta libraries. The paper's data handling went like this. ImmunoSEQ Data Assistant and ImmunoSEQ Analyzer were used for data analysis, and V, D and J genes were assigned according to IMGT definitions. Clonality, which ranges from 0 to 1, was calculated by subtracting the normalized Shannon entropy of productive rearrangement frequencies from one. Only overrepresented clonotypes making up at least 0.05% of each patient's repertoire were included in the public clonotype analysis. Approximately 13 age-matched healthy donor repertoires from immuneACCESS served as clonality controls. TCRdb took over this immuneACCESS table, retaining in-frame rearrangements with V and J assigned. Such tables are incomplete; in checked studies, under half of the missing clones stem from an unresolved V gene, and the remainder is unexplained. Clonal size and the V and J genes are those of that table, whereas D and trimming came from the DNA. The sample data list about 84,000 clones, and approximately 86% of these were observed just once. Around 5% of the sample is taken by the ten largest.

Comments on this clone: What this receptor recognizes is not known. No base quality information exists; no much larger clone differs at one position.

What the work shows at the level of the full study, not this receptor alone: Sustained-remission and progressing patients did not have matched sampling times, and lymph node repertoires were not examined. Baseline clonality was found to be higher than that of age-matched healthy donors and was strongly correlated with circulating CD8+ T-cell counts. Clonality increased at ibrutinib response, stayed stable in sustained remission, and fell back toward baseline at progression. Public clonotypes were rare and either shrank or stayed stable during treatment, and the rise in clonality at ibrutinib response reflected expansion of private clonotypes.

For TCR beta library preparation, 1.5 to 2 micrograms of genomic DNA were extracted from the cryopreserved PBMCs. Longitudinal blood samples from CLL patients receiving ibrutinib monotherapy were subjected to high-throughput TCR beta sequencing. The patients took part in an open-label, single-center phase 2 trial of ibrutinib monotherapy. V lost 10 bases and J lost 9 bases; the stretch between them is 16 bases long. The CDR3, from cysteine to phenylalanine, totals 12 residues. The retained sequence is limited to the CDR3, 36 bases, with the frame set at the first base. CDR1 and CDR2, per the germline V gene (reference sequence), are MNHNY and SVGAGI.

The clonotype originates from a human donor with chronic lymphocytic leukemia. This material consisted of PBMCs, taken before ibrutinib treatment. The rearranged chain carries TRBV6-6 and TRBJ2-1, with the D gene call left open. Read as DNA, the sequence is TGTGCCACAGCACCCCAAGGGTCTGAGCAGTTCTTC. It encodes CATAPQGSEQFF.